This TCR beta chain derives from a study of identical twins. After template switching added a universal primer site, the resulting cDNA carried unique molecular identifiers. TCRdb recomputed calls from the 5' RACE reads with MiXCR, one row per CDR3 protein. Seen here are 540,000 or so distinct CDR3 sequences, about 20% observed once, and the top ten hold 0.4% to 0.6%. The CDR3 extends over 15 amino acids. CDR1 and CDR2 from the germline V gene are LNHDA and SQIVND (reference sequence). The V gene end was trimmed by 3 bases and the J gene end by 5 bases; junction bases not matched to a gene: 8. Notes on the study in general: Within beta out-of-frame sequences, the excess sharing observed between twins was weaker. Zero-insertion results could be subject to partial confounding by invariant MAIT and iNKT cells. Fewer insertions were carried by abundant cord blood beta clonotypes, but none was seen in memory repertoires.

The table lists this clonotype with a few counts. Its target is not known. The same specimen was also included in a second study, on yellow fever vaccine responses in identical twins.

This sequence joins TRBV19 and TRBJ2-3; 7 bases fit TRBD2. Sequenced input: CD4+ T cells sorted from blood. The clonotype was recovered from a woman under 30 in good health. The CDR3 region is CASSIGLGVIDTQYF. The CDR3 nucleotides are TGTGCCAGTAGTATCGGACTAGGAGTGATAGATACGCAGTATTTT.